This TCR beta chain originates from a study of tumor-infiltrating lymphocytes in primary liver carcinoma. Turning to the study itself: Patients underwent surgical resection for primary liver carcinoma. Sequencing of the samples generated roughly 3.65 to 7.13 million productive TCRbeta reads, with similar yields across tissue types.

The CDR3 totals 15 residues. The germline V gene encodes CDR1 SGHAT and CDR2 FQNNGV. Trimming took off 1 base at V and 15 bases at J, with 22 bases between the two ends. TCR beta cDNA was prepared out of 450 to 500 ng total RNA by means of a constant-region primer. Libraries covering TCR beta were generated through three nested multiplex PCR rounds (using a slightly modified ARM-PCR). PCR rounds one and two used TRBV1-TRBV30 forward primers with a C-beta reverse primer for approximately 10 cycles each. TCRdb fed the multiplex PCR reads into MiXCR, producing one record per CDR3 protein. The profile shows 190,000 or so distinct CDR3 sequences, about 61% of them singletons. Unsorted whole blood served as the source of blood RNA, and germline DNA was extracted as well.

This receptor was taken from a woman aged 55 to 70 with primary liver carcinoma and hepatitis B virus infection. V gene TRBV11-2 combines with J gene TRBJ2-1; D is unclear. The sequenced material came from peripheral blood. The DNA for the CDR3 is TGTGCCAGCAGCTTAGTCCTGAGCTCCTACAATGAGAGGTTCTTC. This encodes CASSLVLSSYNERFF.